This TCR beta chain was sequenced for a study of T cell responses to AZD1222 COVID-19 vaccine. V shed 0 bases, J shed 1 base, and the junction held 10 bases outside the gene matches. Germline CDR1 is MNHNS and CDR2 is SASEGT. This CDR3 has 20 amino acids. Remarks on this clone: Its antigen is still unknown.

General observations from the study: Regions 160-218 and 743-854 dominated among vaccine-associated CD4 TCRs spanning spike. The study found Spike-specific TCR breadth and depth rose after two AZD1222 doses. Donors were largely white British and mainly female; clonal diversity was possibly underestimated.

Sequencing was performed with immunoSEQ multiplex PCR; in TCRdb, only in-frame clones are kept and a portion is missing. The sample lists about 120,000 clones; 84% were seen once. The TCR comes from an adult in good health. The specimen comprised peripheral blood, sampled on day 0 of AZD1222 vaccination. V is TRBV6-1 and J is TRBJ2-6, with TRBD1 matching 9 bases. CDR3 loop: CASSEAIFAQGASGANVLTF. CDR3 in DNA: TGTGCCAGCAGTGAAGCGATCTTTGCACAGGGGGCATCTGGGGCCAACGTCCTGACTTTC.